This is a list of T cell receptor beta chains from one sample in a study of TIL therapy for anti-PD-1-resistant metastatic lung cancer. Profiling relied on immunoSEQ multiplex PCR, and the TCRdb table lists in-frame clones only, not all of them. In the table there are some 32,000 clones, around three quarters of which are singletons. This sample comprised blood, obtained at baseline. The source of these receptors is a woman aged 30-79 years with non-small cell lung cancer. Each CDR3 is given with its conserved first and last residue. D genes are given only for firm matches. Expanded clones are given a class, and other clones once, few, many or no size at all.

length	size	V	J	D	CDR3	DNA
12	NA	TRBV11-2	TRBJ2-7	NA	CASSKGGFEQYF	TGTGCCAGCAGCAAGGGGGGTTTCGAGCAGTACTTC
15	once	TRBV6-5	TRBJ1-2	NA	CASRQDLGPNYGYTF	TGTGCCAGCAGACAAGACCTGGGGCCTAACTATGGCTACACCTTC
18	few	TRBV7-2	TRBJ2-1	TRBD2	CASSLELAGGGANNEQFF	TGTGCCAGCAGCTTAGAACTAGCGGGAGGGGGAGCTAACAATGAGCAGTTCTTC
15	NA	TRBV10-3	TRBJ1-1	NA	CAISGGILSEPEAFF	TGTGCCATCAGTGGAGGGATCCTGAGCGAGCCTGAAGCTTTCTTT
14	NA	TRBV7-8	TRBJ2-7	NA	CASRMGRLDYEQYF	TGTGCCAGCAGAATGGGTAGGCTAGACTACGAGCAGTACTTC
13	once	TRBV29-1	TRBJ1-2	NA	CSVVGGPFYGYTF	TGCAGCGTTGTTGGGGGGCCCTTCTATGGCTACACCTTC
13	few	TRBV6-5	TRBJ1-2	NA	CASSYSTNYGYTF	TGTGCCAGCAGTTACTCAACTAACTATGGCTACACCTTC
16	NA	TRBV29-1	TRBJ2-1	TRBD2	CSVESSGSGSRNEQFF	TGCAGCGTTGAGTCGTCGGGTAGCGGGAGTCGGAATGAGCAGTTCTTC
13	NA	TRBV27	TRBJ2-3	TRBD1	CASGGQGALTQYF	TGTGCCAGCGGGGGACAGGGAGCCCTTACGCAGTATTTT
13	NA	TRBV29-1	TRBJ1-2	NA	CSTTQTDGYGYTF	TGCAGCACAACTCAGACCGATGGCTATGGCTACACCTTC
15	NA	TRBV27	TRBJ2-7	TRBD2	CASRYGTSGTYEQYF	TGTGCCAGCAGGTACGGGACTAGCGGTACCTACGAGCAGTACTTC
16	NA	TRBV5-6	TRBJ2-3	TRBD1	CASSFSGTGWADTQYF	TGTGCCAGCAGCTTTTCGGGGACAGGGTGGGCAGATACGCAGTATTTT
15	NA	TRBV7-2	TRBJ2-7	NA	CASSSEQGRNYEQYF	TGTGCCAGCAGCTCCGAACAGGGGAGGAACTACGAGCAGTACTTC
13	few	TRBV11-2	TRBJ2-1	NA	CASSLRAGNEQFF	TGTGCCAGCAGCCTTAGAGCGGGTAATGAGCAGTTCTTC
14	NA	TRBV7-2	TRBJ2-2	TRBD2	CASSLGGRPGELFF	TGTGCCAGCAGCTTAGGCGGGAGACCCGGGGAGCTGTTTTTT
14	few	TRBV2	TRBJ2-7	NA	CASSYDVVSYEQYF	TGTGCCAGCAGTTATGACGTAGTCTCCTACGAGCAGTACTTC
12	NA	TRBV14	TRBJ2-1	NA	CASSQDSVEQFF	TGTGCCAGCAGCCAAGATTCCGTTGAGCAGTTCTTC
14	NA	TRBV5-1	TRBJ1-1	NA	CASSLDLGNTEAFF	TGCGCCAGCAGCTTGGACCTGGGGAACACTGAAGCTTTCTTT
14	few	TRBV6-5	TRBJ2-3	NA	CASSRRESGDTQYF	TGTGCCAGCAGTCGACGGGAGAGCGGAGATACGCAGTATTTT
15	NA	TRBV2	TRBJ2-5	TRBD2	CASSTIPGTSVTQYF	TGTGCCAGCAGTACAATCCCCGGGACTAGCGTGACCCAGTACTTC
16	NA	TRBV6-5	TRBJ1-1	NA	CASSYEMRKGSTEAFF	TGTGCCAGCAGTTACGAGATGCGGAAGGGGTCCACTGAAGCTTTCTTT
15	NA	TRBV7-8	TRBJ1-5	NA	CASSSNRVSNQPQHF	TGTGCCAGCAGCTCAAACAGGGTTAGCAATCAGCCCCAGCATTTT
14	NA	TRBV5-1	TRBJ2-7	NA	CASSFSSDHPAQYF	TGCGCCAGCAGCTTCTCTAGCGACCACCCCGCGCAGTACTTC
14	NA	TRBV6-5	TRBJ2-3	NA	CASTTGVRADTQYF	TGTGCCAGCACCACGGGAGTTCGCGCAGATACGCAGTATTTT
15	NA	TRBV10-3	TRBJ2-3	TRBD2	CAIVAGGTSTDTQYF	TGTGCCATTGTAGCGGGAGGGACTAGCACAGATACGCAGTATTTT
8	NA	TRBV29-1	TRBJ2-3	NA	CSADTQYF	TGCAGCGCAGATACGCAGTATTTT
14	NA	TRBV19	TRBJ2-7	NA	CASSKDTYSYEQYF	TGTGCCAGTAGTAAGGACACCTACTCCTACGAGCAGTACTTC
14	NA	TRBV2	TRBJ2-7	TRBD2	CASSSPSGSYEQYF	TGTGCCAGCAGTTCACCTAGCGGCTCCTACGAGCAGTACTTC
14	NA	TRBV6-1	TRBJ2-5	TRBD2	CASKNSGSSETQYF	TGTGCCAGCAAAAATAGCGGGAGCTCAGAGACCCAGTACTTC
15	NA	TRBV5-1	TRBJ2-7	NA	CASSWTTQQNYEQYF	TGCGCCAGCAGCTGGACAACACAACAAAACTACGAGCAGTACTTC
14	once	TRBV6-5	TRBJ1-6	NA	CASSRTVYNSPLHF	TGTGCCAGCAGCCGAACAGTCTATAATTCACCCCTCCACTTT
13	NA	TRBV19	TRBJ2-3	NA	CASSLTRKDTQYF	TGTGCCAGTAGTCTGACGAGGAAGGATACGCAGTATTTT
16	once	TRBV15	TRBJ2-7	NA	CATSRGVRDTTYEQYF	TGTGCCACCAGCAGAGGGGTCCGGGACACAACCTACGAGCAGTACTTC
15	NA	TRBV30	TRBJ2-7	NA	CAWSVTGGSTYEQYF	TGTGCCTGGAGTGTAACTGGCGGGTCCACCTACGAGCAGTACTTC
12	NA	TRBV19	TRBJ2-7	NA	CASSVGGYEQYF	TGTGCCAGTAGTGTCGGAGGTTACGAGCAGTACTTC
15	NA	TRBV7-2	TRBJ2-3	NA	CASCDSGLSTDTQYF	TGTGCCAGCTGTGATAGCGGATTGAGCACAGATACGCAGTATTTT
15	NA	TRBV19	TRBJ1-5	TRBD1	CASRSTGDAFQPQHF	TGTGCCAGTAGATCCACAGGGGATGCTTTTCAGCCCCAGCATTTT
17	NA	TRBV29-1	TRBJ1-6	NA	CSPRPRARGLHNSPLHF	TGCAGCCCACGCCCGAGGGCCAGGGGACTCCATAATTCACCCCTCCACTTT
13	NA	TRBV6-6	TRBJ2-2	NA	CASRQTDTGELFF	TGTGCCAGCAGACAAACCGACACCGGGGAGCTGTTTTTT
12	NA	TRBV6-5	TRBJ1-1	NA	CASSYTTGSAFF	TGTGCCAGCAGTTACACGACGGGGTCCGCTTTCTTT
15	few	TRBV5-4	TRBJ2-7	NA	CASSLSRSLSYEQYF	TGTGCCAGCAGCTTGTCCAGGTCCCTCTCCTACGAGCAGTACTTC
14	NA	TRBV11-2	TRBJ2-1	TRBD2	CASSTTSGSSEQFF	TGTGCCAGCAGCACGACTAGCGGGAGTTCTGAGCAGTTCTTC
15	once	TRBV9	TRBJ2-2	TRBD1	CASSAGQAVTGELFF	TGTGCCAGCAGCGCGGGACAGGCGGTCACCGGGGAGCTGTTTTTT